This TCR beta chain derives from a study of T cell responses to AZD1222 COVID-19 vaccine. The method was immunoSEQ multiplex PCR; TCRdb's version includes in-frame clones alone and lacks a portion of them. The sample has 65,000 to 85,000 clones, over 75% seen once. The V and J ends lost 5 bases and 5 bases, in that order; junction bases with no gene match: 9. CDR1 SEHNR and CDR2 FQNEAQ come from the germline V gene (reference sequence). The CDR3 extends over 15 amino acids. This clonotype was obtained from an adult in good health. This sequence joins TRBV7-9 and TRBJ2-5, with 9 bases identical to TRBD2. Sequencing used peripheral blood, obtained on day 0 of AZD1222 vaccination. For the CDR3, the DNA is TGTGCCAGCAGCCCGCTAGCGGGGCAGGGGGAGACCCAGTACTTC. Protein sequence: CASSPLAGQGETQYF.